Listed below are T cell receptor beta chains from one sample, sequenced in a study of cytomegalovirus exposure and HLA in healthy donors. Repertoires were generated with immunoSEQ multiplex PCR, while TCRdb's copy carries only in-frame clones and drops some. Its table lists under 85,000 clones. The specimen sequenced was PBMCs. The receptors shown here come from a boy aged 5-17 years in good health and CMV-seronegative. Both conserved end residues are part of each CDR3. The order of the fields is J gene, V gene, D gene, CDR3 DNA, CDR3 protein. The D gene is left open where the match is weak.

TRBJ1-1,TRBV6-5,NA,TGTGCCAGCAACCTAGATGGCACTGAAGCTTTCTTT,CASNLDGTEAFF
TRBJ2-5,TRBV5-4,TRBD2,TGTGCCAGCAGCTTAATAACTAGCGGGGGAGAGACCCAGTACTTC,CASSLITSGGETQYF
TRBJ2-7,TRBV6-5,NA,TGTGCCAGCAGCTTCGGACACCTAATATCCTACGAGCAGTACTTC,CASSFGHLISYEQYF
TRBJ2-3,TRBV5-1,TRBD1,TGCGCCAGCCACACAGGGGGCAATACAGATACGCAGTATTTT,CASHTGGNTDTQYF
TRBJ1-1,TRBV5-1,TRBD1,TGCGCCAGCAGCTTGGCAGGGGGACATTTAGGAACTGAAGCTTTCTTT,CASSLAGGHLGTEAFF
TRBJ2-7,TRBV11-2,TRBD1,TGTGCCAGCAGCCGTCAGGGGGACTCCTACGAGCAGTACTTC,CASSRQGDSYEQYF
TRBJ2-1,TRBV4-1,NA,TGCGCCAGCAGCCAAGATCGGAATGAGCAGTTCTTC,CASSQDRNEQFF
TRBJ1-1,TRBV6-4,TRBD1,TGTGCCAGCAGTGACTCGTTCAGGGGGCGCCTTGGAGGAGCTTTCTTT,CASSDSFRGRLGGAFF
TRBJ1-2,TRBV5-6,NA,TGTGCCAGCAGCTTGGCGGATGGCTACACCTTC,CASSLADGYTF
TRBJ2-3,TRBV6-6,TRBD2,TGTGCTAGCGGGGCTAGCGGGGGCACAGATACGCAGTATTTT,CASGASGGTDTQYF
TRBJ1-1,TRBV11-2,NA,TGTGCCAGCAGCTTGGGCCCGGGGACTGAAGCTTTCTTT,CASSLGPGTEAFF
TRBJ1-5,TRBV5-5,NA,TGTGCCAGCAGCTTTGACTCATTCAATCAGCCCCAGCATTTT,CASSFDSFNQPQHF
TRBJ2-1,TRBV7-6,NA,TGTGCCAGCAGCCCCGGTATAAATACCTACAATGAGCAGTTCTTC,CASSPGINTYNEQFF
TRBJ1-5,TRBV18,NA,TGTGCCAGCTCAGCGGGCGATGGGGGCCAGCCCCAGCATTTT,CASSAGDGGQPQHF
TRBJ2-7,TRBV27,TRBD1,TGTGCCAGCAGTCCCCAGACAGGGGCGGACTACGAGCAGTACTTC,CASSPQTGADYEQYF
TRBJ2-7,TRBV9,NA,TGTGCCAGCAGCCCAAAGGGGCTCTTCGGTTACGAGCAGTACTTC,CASSPKGLFGYEQYF
TRBJ2-3,TRBV10-3,TRBD1,TGTGCCATCAGTCCCCGGGACAGCGCGGGAGATACGCAGTATTTT,CAISPRDSAGDTQYF
TRBJ1-1,TRBV5-1,NA,TGCGCCAGCAGCCCGGGGGACCGAGAGAACACTGAAGCTTTCTTT,CASSPGDRENTEAFF
TRBJ2-3,TRBV11-3,TRBD2,TGTGCCAGCAGCTCGGGACTAGCGGGGACCACAGATACGCAGTATTTT,CASSSGLAGTTDTQYF
TRBJ1-1,TRBV5-1,TRBD1,TGCGCCAGCAGCGCCGCGCCGGGACAGACGAACACTGAAGCTTTCTTT,CASSAAPGQTNTEAFF
TRBJ1-1,TRBV10-2,TRBD1,TGCGCCAGCAGTGAACAGGGGGACACTGAAGCTTTCTTT,CASSEQGDTEAFF
TRBJ2-5,TRBV4-2,TRBD2,TGTGCCAGCAGCCAACGGACTAGCGGACAAGAGACCCAGTACTTC,CASSQRTSGQETQYF
TRBJ2-5,TRBV5-1,TRBD2,TGCGCCAGCAGAGACCTCGGGACTAGCGGGGTAGAGACCCAGTACTTC,CASRDLGTSGVETQYF
TRBJ2-7,TRBV5-1,TRBD2,TGCGCCAGCAGCTTGGGGACTAGCGGGGGGGCCCAGTACTTC,CASSLGTSGGAQYF
TRBJ2-3,TRBV11-3,NA,TGTGCCAGCAGCCCCTCCTCGCGCGGGGGCACAGATACGCAGTATTTT,CASSPSSRGGTDTQYF
TRBJ1-1,TRBV7-8,NA,TGTGCCAGCAACCCCAGGGAAGCAGTGGGCACTGAAGCTTTCTTT,CASNPREAVGTEAFF
TRBJ2-5,TRBV5-1,NA,TGCGCCAGCAGCTGGGGTGGGGGCGAGACCCAGTACTTC,CASSWGGGETQYF
TRBJ2-7,TRBV5-1,TRBD1,TGCGCCAGCAGCTCAGACAGGGGGGAGTACGAGCAGTACTTC,CASSSDRGEYEQYF
TRBJ2-6,TRBV4-1,NA,TGCGCCAGCAGCCAAGTGGGGGGGCAGTCGGGGGCCAACGTCCTGACTTTC,CASSQVGGQSGANVLTF
TRBJ2-1,TRBV19,NA,TGTGCCAGTAGTACTGAGACAGCCAATGAGCAGTTCTTC,CASSTETANEQFF
TRBJ2-2,TRBV5-1,NA,TGCGCCAGCAGTCGGGGGAGTTTTAACACCGGGGAGCTGTTTTTT,CASSRGSFNTGELFF
TRBJ2-1,TRBV6-6,NA,TGTGCCAGCAGTTACCCGCAAAGCGGCCCCTACAATGAGCAGTTCTTC,CASSYPQSGPYNEQFF